The clone carrying this TCR beta chain was counted many times. The target antigen is unknown. This specimen comes from a study of neurological immune-mediated disorders. Looked up from germline, CDR1 is SGHRS and CDR2 is YFSETQ. V was trimmed by 7 bases and J by 1 base, leaving 17 bases between them. The length of the CDR3 is 15 residues. Findings and caveats of the study: Phylogenetic grouping assigned the repertoires of 18 of 34 multiple sclerosis patients to a single related-CDR3 cluster, representing a possible signature.

TCRdb passed the 5' RACE reads through MiXCR, listing each CDR3 protein once. Of around 35,000 distinct CDR3 sequences listed, around 1.5% are singletons. The receptor's source is a woman aged 25 to 39 with multiple sclerosis. The chain links TRBV5-1 to TRBJ1-1, with D possibly matching TRBD1 (6 bases). The sample comprised PBMCs. In DNA form, the CDR3 reads TGCGCCAGCGCTGTTGGGGGCGGCGGGAACACTGAAGCTTTCTTT. Translating it yields CASAVGGGGNTEAFF.